Listed below are T cell receptor beta chains from one sample, sequenced in a study of blood T cell repertoires in COVID-19. Profiled with immunoSEQ multiplex PCR; TCRdb holds only in-frame clones, not every one. The table records under 200,000 clones, 79% of them present only once. Material: peripheral blood. These receptor sequences come from a woman aged 60-75 years with COVID-19, enrolled during active disease. CDR3s include the opening cysteine and the closing phenylalanine or tryptophan. A D gene is named only where the DNA matches it firmly. For some rows the clone size is stated as once, few or many, or as a class when expanded; others skip it.

D: TRBD2; J: TRBJ2-4; V: TRBV29-1; size: .; CDR3: CSVDLAGSIQYF; DNA: TGCAGCGTCGATTTAGCGGGAAGCATTCAGTACTTC
D: .; J: TRBJ1-2; V: TRBV10-3; size: once; CDR3: CAISEYREYGYTF; DNA: TGTGCCATCAGTGAGTACAGGGAGTATGGCTACACCTTC
D: .; J: TRBJ2-1; V: TRBV4-3; size: once; CDR3: CASRLGPGHTYNEQFF; DNA: TGCGCCAGCAGACTGGGCCCGGGACACACCTACAATGAGCAGTTCTTC
D: TRBD1; J: TRBJ1-6; V: TRBV15; size: few; CDR3: CATSTDREGSPLHF; DNA: TGTGCCACCAGCACCGACAGGGAAGGGTCACCCCTCCACTTT
D: TRBD1; J: TRBJ2-3; V: TRBV2; size: .; CDR3: CASSYTGTGSDTQYF; DNA: TGTGCCAGCAGTTACACCGGGACAGGGTCCGATACGCAGTATTTT
D: TRBD1; J: TRBJ2-1; V: TRBV5-4; size: .; CDR3: CASSLVGTGTDEQFF; DNA: TGTGCCAGCAGCTTGGTCGGGACAGGGACCGATGAGCAGTTCTTC
D: TRBD1; J: TRBJ2-7; V: TRBV10-3; size: .; CDR3: CAISEKSAGGLSYEQYF; DNA: TGTGCCATCAGTGAGAAGTCGGCAGGGGGCCTCTCCTACGAGCAGTACTTC
D: .; J: TRBJ1-5; V: TRBV28; size: .; CDR3: CASSLSGSNQPQHF; DNA: TGTGCCAGCAGTTTATCGGGGAGCAATCAGCCCCAGCATTTT
D: TRBD2; J: TRBJ2-4; V: TRBV3-1/TRBV3-2; size: once; CDR3: CASSQERLAGGAKNIQYF; DNA: TGTGCCAGCAGCCAAGAGCGACTAGCGGGAGGGGCCAAAAACATTCAGTACTTC
D: .; J: TRBJ1-1; V: TRBV4-1; size: few; CDR3: CASSPSRGGTEAFF; DNA: TGCGCCAGCAGCCCCTCGAGAGGGGGCACTGAAGCTTTCTTT
D: TRBD2; J: TRBJ2-7; V: TRBV4-2; size: .; CDR3: CASSQELAGTYEQYF; DNA: TGTGCCAGCAGCCAAGAACTAGCGGGAACCTACGAGCAGTACTTC
D: .; J: TRBJ2-2; V: TRBV18; size: .; CDR3: CASSTTQGTGELFF; DNA: TGTGCCAGCTCCACAACTCAGGGGACCGGGGAGCTGTTTTTT
D: TRBD2; J: TRBJ2-1; V: TRBV20-1; size: .; CDR3: CSASLLAGGIAEQFF; DNA: TGCAGTGCTAGTCTCCTAGCGGGAGGGATAGCTGAGCAGTTCTTC
D: .; J: TRBJ1-2; V: TRBV23-1; size: .; CDR3: CASSPPRKSTVSNYGYTF; DNA: TGCGCCAGCAGTCCTCCTCGGAAATCGACTGTTTCTAACTATGGCTACACCTTC
D: .; J: TRBJ1-5; V: TRBV19; size: .; CDR3: CASSPGTRQPQHF; DNA: TGTGCCAGTAGTCCCGGGACACGTCAGCCCCAGCATTTT
D: TRBD1; J: TRBJ2-7; V: TRBV19; size: few; CDR3: CASSPQGGQVVYEQYF; DNA: TGTGCCAGTAGTCCCCAAGGGGGACAGGTAGTTTACGAGCAGTACTTC
D: TRBD1; J: TRBJ2-4; V: TRBV9; size: .; CDR3: CASSAAGTGGSWAKNIQYF; DNA: TGTGCCAGCAGCGCGGCCGGGACAGGGGGCTCTTGGGCCAAAAACATTCAGTACTTC
D: TRBD1; J: TRBJ2-1; V: TRBV6-1; size: .; CDR3: CASSEFRGQGANEQFF; DNA: TGTGCCAGCAGTGAATTTCGGGGACAGGGGGCAAATGAGCAGTTCTTC
D: .; J: TRBJ1-5; V: TRBV15; size: once; CDR3: CATSIQGRGQPQHF; DNA: TGTGCCACCAGCATACAAGGGCGGGGACAGCCCCAGCATTTT
D: .; J: TRBJ2-7; V: TRBV6-2/TRBV6-3; size: once; CDR3: CASSYPQTPHSYEQYF; DNA: TGTGCCAGCAGTTATCCCCAGACACCTCACTCCTACGAGCAGTACTTC
D: TRBD1; J: TRBJ1-2; V: TRBV18; size: .; CDR3: CASSSLGTGGNYGYTF; DNA: TGTGCCAGCTCATCACTGGGGACAGGGGGCAACTATGGCTACACCTTC
D: .; J: TRBJ1-5; V: TRBV19; size: .; CDR3: CASSPQIRGPQHF; DNA: TGTGCCAGTAGTCCCCAGATCCGGGGACCCCAGCATTTT
D: TRBD1; J: TRBJ1-2; V: TRBV7-2; size: .; CDR3: CASSPGTGGGYGYTF; DNA: TGTGCCAGCAGCCCCGGGACAGGGGGGGGCTATGGCTACACCTTC
D: TRBD1; J: TRBJ1-2; V: TRBV5-1; size: .; CDR3: CASSSTGARSNYGYTF; DNA: TGCGCCAGCAGCTCGACAGGGGCAAGGTCTAACTATGGCTACACCTTC
D: .; J: TRBJ2-7; V: TRBV6-6; size: .; CDR3: CASSRRGVPYEQYF; DNA: TGTGCCAGCAGCCGGCGGGGAGTCCCCTACGAGCAGTACTTC
D: .; J: TRBJ2-2; V: TRBV5-5; size: .; CDR3: CASSPSGLAGSGELFF; DNA: TGTGCCAGCAGCCCCTCCGGTCTGGCCGGGAGCGGGGAGCTGTTTTTT
D: .; J: TRBJ1-5; V: TRBV6-5; size: .; CDR3: CASSSRQASYNQPQHF; DNA: TGTGCCAGCAGTTCTAGACAGGCAAGCTACAATCAGCCCCAGCATTTT
D: TRBD1; J: TRBJ1-2; V: TRBV5-1; size: .; CDR3: CATRTGGNYGYTF; DNA: TGCGCCACCCGGACAGGGGGAAACTATGGCTACACCTTC
D: .; J: TRBJ2-1; V: TRBV7-7; size: once; CDR3: CASSPSGGEQFF; DNA: TGTGCTAGCAGCCCCAGTGGCGGGGAGCAGTTCTTC
D: TRBD1; J: TRBJ1-6; V: TRBV11-2; size: .; CDR3: CASGDRVDSPLHF; DNA: TGTGCCAGCGGAGACAGGGTGGATTCACCCCTCCACTTT
D: TRBD1; J: TRBJ2-2; V: TRBV27; size: once; CDR3: CASRRQGANTGELFF; DNA: TGTGCCAGCAGGAGACAGGGAGCGAACACCGGGGAGCTGTTTTTT
D: TRBD1; J: TRBJ1-4; V: TRBV7-2; size: .; CDR3: CASSFDRAREKLFF; DNA: TGTGCCAGCAGTTTTGACAGGGCAAGGGAAAAACTGTTTTTT
D: TRBD1; J: TRBJ1-2; V: TRBV19; size: .; CDR3: CASSRRDRDGLSGYTF; DNA: TGTGCCAGTAGCCGAAGGGACAGGGACGGGTTGAGTGGCTACACCTTC
D: TRBD1; J: TRBJ1-2; V: TRBV5-4; size: .; CDR3: CASSLVGDRSYTF; DNA: TGTGCCAGCAGCTTGGTGGGGGACAGGAGCTACACCTTC
D: TRBD2; J: TRBJ2-7; V: TRBV5-1; size: .; CDR3: CASSLGTSSEQYF; DNA: TGCGCCAGCAGCTTGGGGACTAGCTCCGAGCAGTACTTC
D: .; J: TRBJ2-1; V: TRBV14; size: once; CDR3: CASSQGGPGLNEQFF; DNA: TGTGCCAGCAGCCAAGGTGGACCAGGGTTGAATGAGCAGTTCTTC
D: TRBD1; J: TRBJ2-5; V: TRBV5-1; size: .; CDR3: CASSGSRDRVKETQYF; DNA: TGCGCCAGCAGCGGCAGCCGGGACAGAGTTAAAGAGACCCAGTACTTC
D: .; J: TRBJ1-5; V: TRBV27; size: few; CDR3: CAGYRVSPRPYSNQPQHF; DNA: TGTGCCGGATACAGGGTCTCCCCTCGGCCTTATAGCAATCAGCCCCAGCATTTT
D: TRBD2; J: TRBJ2-1; V: TRBV7-3; size: .; CDR3: CASSPSGLAGPTPSYNEQFF; DNA: TGTGCCAGCAGCCCAAGCGGACTAGCGGGACCTACCCCCTCCTACAATGAGCAGTTCTTC
D: .; J: TRBJ1-3; V: TRBV5-6; size: .; CDR3: CASSLYAQTASNTIYF; DNA: TGTGCCAGCAGCTTGTATGCGCAGACTGCGTCAAACACCATATATTTT
D: .; J: TRBJ2-7; V: TRBV12-3/TRBV12-4; size: .; CDR3: CASSLHSRYEQYF; DNA: TGTGCCAGCAGTTTGCACAGCCGATACGAGCAGTACTTC
D: TRBD1; J: TRBJ2-3; V: TRBV6-5; size: .; CDR3: CASSRTGGTDTQYF; DNA: TGTGCCAGCAGTCGGACAGGTGGCACAGATACGCAGTATTTT
D: .; J: TRBJ1-5; V: TRBV6-5; size: few; CDR3: CASQEGGLSNQPQHF; DNA: TGTGCCAGCCAAGAGGGGGGGTTGAGCAATCAGCCCCAGCATTTT
D: .; J: TRBJ2-5; V: TRBV18; size: .; CDR3: CASSPRGKGALQETQYF; DNA: TGTGCCAGCTCACCACGGGGAAAAGGGGCCCTTCAAGAGACCCAGTACTTC
D: TRBD1; J: TRBJ1-2; V: TRBV4-3; size: .; CDR3: CASSPRDRGIYGYTF; DNA: TGCGCCAGCAGCCCCCGGGACAGGGGGATCTATGGCTACACCTTC
D: .; J: TRBJ2-5; V: TRBV28; size: .; CDR3: CASNPRVMGAVQETQYF; DNA: TGTGCCAGCAACCCCCGGGTAATGGGAGCGGTTCAAGAGACCCAGTACTTC
D: .; J: TRBJ1-5; V: TRBV6-6; size: once; CDR3: CASSLQGVRNQPQHF; DNA: TGTGCCAGCAGTCTACAGGGAGTTCGGAATCAGCCCCAGCATTTT
D: .; J: TRBJ1-1; V: TRBV21-1; size: .; CDR3: CASSKGGGGDTEAFF; DNA: TGTGCCAGCAGCAAAGGAGGCGGGGGAGACACTGAAGCTTTCTTT
D: .; J: TRBJ2-1; V: TRBV28; size: once; CDR3: CASSLRGGRTYNEQFF; DNA: TGTGCCAGCAGTTTACGGGGAGGCCGAACCTACAATGAGCAGTTCTTC
D: TRBD1; J: TRBJ2-2; V: TRBV7-2; size: .; CDR3: CASSLHRGTNTGELFF; DNA: TGTGCCAGCAGCTTACACAGGGGAACGAACACCGGGGAGCTGTTTTTT
D: .; J: TRBJ1-3; V: TRBV27; size: .; CDR3: CASSRVAGNTIYF; DNA: TGTGCCAGCTCTCGGGTGGCTGGAAACACCATATATTTT
D: .; J: TRBJ2-5; V: TRBV29-1; size: .; CDR3: CSVEDLGQQETQYF; DNA: TGCAGCGTTGAAGACCTAGGACAGCAAGAGACCCAGTACTTC
D: .; J: TRBJ1-1; V: TRBV19; size: few; CDR3: CASSIRRGGAEAFF; DNA: TGTGCCAGTAGTATAAGGAGGGGCGGCGCTGAAGCTTTCTTT
D: TRBD2; J: TRBJ2-2; V: TRBV28; size: .; CDR3: CASSLGTSDTGELFF; DNA: TGTGCCAGCAGTTTGGGGACTAGTGATACCGGGGAGCTGTTTTTT
D: .; J: TRBJ2-1; V: TRBV6-2/TRBV6-3; size: .; CDR3: CASSQSQVSYNEQFF; DNA: TGTGCCAGCAGTCAATCACAGGTCTCCTACAATGAGCAGTTCTTC
D: TRBD2; J: TRBJ2-3; V: TRBV29-1; size: .; CDR3: CSVVAGGRDTQYF; DNA: TGCAGCGTTGTAGCGGGAGGCCGGGATACGCAGTATTTT
D: .; J: TRBJ1-4; V: TRBV5-1; size: .; CDR3: CASSLNSLNEKLFF; DNA: TGCGCCAGCAGCTTGAACAGCCTGAATGAAAAACTGTTTTTT